Listed here are 17 T cell receptor beta chains from one sample, sequenced in a study of CD8+CD57+ T cells in acquired aplastic anemia. Genomic DNA templated the TCR beta VDJ and CDR3 profiling. Using its own MiXCR run on the reads, TCRdb lists one record per CDR3 protein. The data show roughly 200,000 distinct CDR3 sequences, 65% seen once. The patients chosen for sequencing had shown expansion of CD8+CD57+ cells (detected by flow cytometry). Input material: sorted CD4+, CD8+, or CD8+CD57+ T cells (not recorded which) from PBMCs. These receptors were obtained from a human donor with aplastic anemia.

In the case of this clonotype: At one boundary the junction diverges from the germline segment, which might be a read error. The rearrangement uses TRBV5-5 and TRBJ2-1; TRBD2 matches at 9 bases. Germline V lookup: CDR1 SGHKS, CDR2 YYEKEE (reference sequence). CDR3 size: 15 residues. Here the CDR3 DNA reads TGCGCCAGCAGCGCCCTAGCGGGAAACTACAATGAGCAGTTCTTC. Translating gives CASSALAGNYNEQFF.

The genes are TRBV5-8 and TRBJ2-7; 8 bases agree with TRBD1. CDR1 is SGHTS and CDR2 is YDEGEE in the germline V gene. With 0 bases clipped from V and 7 bases from J, the junction kept 9 bases outside the gene matches. The CDR3 contains 15 residues. CDR3 region: CASSLAGQGAVEQYF. The CDR3 coding sequence is TGTGCCAGCAGCTTGGCCGGGCAGGGGGCAGTTGAGCAGTACTTC.

This chain connects TRBV10-3 to TRBJ1-1; D unclear. The V and J ends lost 11 bases and 0 bases respectively, with 13 bases between them. CDR1 is ENHRY, CDR2 SYGVKD, per germline. This CDR3 region has 13 residues. This CDR3 reads CAATLDVNTEAFF. Written as DNA, the CDR3 is TGTGCCGCAACTCTGGACGTGAACACTGAAGCTTTCTTT.

This clonotype was counted between two and nine times. The chain couples TRBV10-3 to TRBJ1-1; weak D call: TRBD1 (6 bases). The CDR3 contains 13 residues. V was trimmed by 4 bases and J by 6 bases, leaving 12 bases between them. Germline V gene lookup returns CDR1 ENHRY and CDR2 SYGVKD. CDR3 in DNA: TGTGCCATCAGTGTGGACAGCCCCGCTGAAGCTTTCTTT. Protein product: CAISVDSPAEAFF.

The rearrangement links TRBV6-5 to TRBJ2-7, with a weak D call TRBD1 (6 bases). The CDR3 is 14 amino acids. The ends were cut back, 2 bases at V and 0 bases at J, with 8 bases in the middle. Per the germline V gene, CDR1 is MNHEY and CDR2 is SVGAGI. The CDR3 DNA reads TGTGCCAGCAGTTACGGGACAAGCTCCTACGAGCAGTACGTC. This codes for CASSYGTSSYEQYV.

The V gene is TRBV19, the J gene TRBJ1-3; D unclear. The CDR3 extends over 16 amino acids. Germline V gene lookup returns CDR1 LNHDA and CDR2 SQIVND (reference sequence). V was shortened by 3 bases and J by 2 bases, with 14 bases between the two germline ends. DNA for the CDR3: TGTGCCAGTAGTATTGCAGCAGCTAGGCCTGGAAACACCATATATTTT. Its protein product is CASSIAAARPGNTIYF. Based on the CDR3 plus reference TRBV19 and TRBJ1-3, the full variable domain is DGGITQSPKYLFRKEGQNVTLSCEQNLNHDAMYWYRQDPGQGLRLIYYSQIVNDFQKGDIAEGYSVSREKKESFPLTVTSAQKNPTAFYLCASSIAAARPGNTIYFGEGSWLTVV.

This chain uses TRBV5-1 with TRBJ2-7; 7 bases line up with TRBD2. Looked up from germline, CDR1 is SGHRS and CDR2 is YFSETQ. Unmatched junction bases numbered 4, after V lost 0 bases and J lost 1 base. The CDR3 contains 15 residues. The CDR3 reads CASSLDHGRSYEQYF. CDR3 DNA: TGCGCCAGCAGCTTGGATCACGGGAGGTCCTACGAGCAGTACTTC.

This rearrangement joins TRBV24-1 to TRBJ1-5; D remains ambiguous. Germline CDR1 KGHDR, CDR2 SFDVKD. The V and J ends lost 5 bases and 0 bases respectively, with 4 bases between them. CDR3 length: 13 amino acids. The CDR3 sequence is CATSGVSNQPQHF. The DNA of the CDR3 is TGTGCCACCAGTGGCGTTAGCAATCAGCCCCAGCATTTT.

Concerning this clonotype: Sequence at one end of the junction differs from germline and may be a read error. J is TRBJ2-1 and V is TRBV4-1; maybe TRBD1 (5 bases). CDR3 length equals 13 residues. CDR1 is MGHRA and CDR2 is YSYEKL in the germline V gene. The CDR3 region is CASRDMTYNEQFF. CDR3 DNA sequence: TGCGCCAGCAGGGACATGACCTACAATGAGCAATTCTTC.

V usage is TRBV6-1 and J usage is TRBJ1-1, with a weak D call TRBD1 (5 bases). Germline V gives CDR1 MNHNS, CDR2 SASEGT. Trimming pared 5 bases from V and 3 bases from J, leaving 10 bases between. The CDR3 covers 13 residues. The CDR3 sequence is CASSYEGHTEAFF. DNA for the CDR3: TGTGCCAGCAGTTACGAGGGGCACACTGAAGCTTTCTTT.

The gene calls are TRBV20-1 and TRBJ1-2; 8 nucleotides line up with TRBD1. The germline CDR1 and CDR2 sequences are DFQATT and SNEGSKA (reference sequence). This CDR3 has 14 amino acids. The junction had 14 bases not matched to a gene; V was cut back by 6 bases and J by 8 bases. As DNA, the CDR3 is TGCAGTGCCCCCTTGGACAGGGTGAAGATGGGCTACACCTTC. Amino acids: CSAPLDRVKMGYTF.

The chain is built from TRBV19 and TRBJ1-6, with D tentatively TRBD1 (5 bases). The length of the CDR3 is 14 residues. Trimming stripped 11 bases from V and 7 bases from J, with 18 bases between. Germline V lookup: CDR1 LNHDA, CDR2 SQIVND (reference sequence). The DNA of the CDR3 is TGTGCCGGTGGGGGGAGCGTGGAGAATTCACCCCTCCACTTT. Its protein is CAGGGSVENSPLHF. The variable domain in full, completed from reference TRBV19 and TRBJ1-6, reads DGGITQSPKYLFRKEGQNVTLSCEQNLNHDAMYWYRQDPGQGLRLIYYSQIVNDFQKGDIAEGYSVSREKKESFPLTVTSAQKNPTAFYLCAGGGSVENSPLHFGNGTRLTVT.

The rearrangement joins TRBV19 to TRBJ2-1; the match to TRBD2 covers 12 bases. V lost 4 bases and J lost 6; bases outside the gene matches: 7. This CDR3 is built from 16 residues. CDR1 LNHDA and CDR2 SQIVND come from the germline V gene (reference sequence). CDR3 DNA sequence: TGTGCCAGTAGTAGCCTGACTAGCGGGAGATTCAATGAGCAGTTCTTC. As protein: CASSSLTSGRFNEQFF.

The rearrangement links TRBV12-3 or TRBV12-4 to TRBJ1-2; D gene ambiguous. This CDR3 contains 13 residues. V lost 4 bases, J lost 3 bases, and 9 bases lay in between. The CDR3 DNA reads as TGTGCCAGCAGTTCCTCTGGGGACTATGGCTACACCTTC. It is translated as CASSSSGDYGYTF.

This clonotype was picked up a small number of times. The V call is TRBV15, the J call TRBJ2-7; D is tentatively TRBD1 or TRBD2 (5 bases each). This CDR3 comprises 17 residues. Trimming took 0 bases from V and 7 from J, leaving 22 bases between them. CDR1 is LNHNV and CDR2 is YYDKDF in the germline V gene (reference sequence). The CDR3 DNA is TGTGCCACCAGCAGAGACGGAACCGGTGGGACGACGGGGGAGCAGTACTTC. As protein: CATSRDGTGGTTGEQYF.

The sample holds a few counts of this clonotype. This chain uses TRBV15 with TRBJ1-1, with D perhaps matching TRBD1 (5 bases). Germline lookup yields CDR1 LNHNV and CDR2 YYDKDF (reference sequence). V was clipped by 0 bases and J by 7 bases, with 9 bases between them. This CDR3 has 13 residues. The CDR3, as DNA: TGTGCCACCAGCAGAGATGGGACGGATGAAGCTTTCTTT. Its translation is CATSRDGTDEAFF.

The chain joins TRBV7-9 to TRBJ1-1; 8 nucleotides agree with TRBD1. Germline-derived CDR1 and CDR2 are SEHNR and FQNEAQ (reference sequence). The CDR3 spans 14 residues. The V and J ends lost 3 bases and 3 bases, in that order; junction bases with no gene match: 3. CDR3 DNA sequence: TGTGCCAGCAGCTTTGGACAGGGTGACACTGAAGCTTTCTTT. Its protein is CASSFGQGDTEAFF.